The clone carrying this TCR beta chain was found a few times. Its antigen is unidentified. TCRdb processed the 5' RACE reads anew with MiXCR; each CDR3 protein has one entry. The sample yields hundreds of thousands of distinct CDR3 sequences, roughly an eighth seen once. The data belong to a study of identical twins. This CDR3 has 14 amino acids. CDR1 and CDR2 (germline): LGHDT, YNNKEL (reference sequence). Between the trimmed V and J ends, which lost 1 base and 2 bases, there was a span of 8 bases. Broader study findings: Reduced insertions were recorded for abundant cord blood beta clonotypes, with no such pattern in memory repertoires. Researchers reported weaker excess twin sharing in beta out-of-frame sequences. Zero-insertion results could be subject to partial confounding by invariant MAIT and iNKT cells. Donors were not followed over many years; analysis was cross-sectional.

In addition, the sample was reused for a study of yellow fever vaccine responses in identical twins.

The chain is built from TRBV3-1 and TRBJ1-2; the D is unclear. This TCR was sampled from a woman aged 18-29 years in good health. The sample was PBMCs. The CDR3, as DNA: TGTGCCAGCAGCCAAGGGAGGTGGAACTATGGCTACACCTTC. Translating gives CASSQGRWNYGYTF.